These 20 T cell receptor beta chains came from one sample sequenced in a study of blood T cell repertoires in COVID-19. Measured with immunoSEQ multiplex PCR; TCRdb has only the in-frame clones, and not every one. The sample includes 250,000 to 350,000 clones, about 92% of them seen just once. Sequencing input: PBMCs or T cells enriched from blood (not recorded which). These TCRs come from a man between 60 and 75 years old who had recovered from COVID-19.

V usage is TRBV18 and J usage is TRBJ2-1, with unresolved D. There are 11 residues in the CDR3. Germline assignment: CDR1 KGHSH and CDR2 LQKENI. Trimming shortened V by 2 bases and J by 9 bases, and 5 bases separated the two germline ends. The CDR3 DNA reads TGTGCCAGCTCACCAAGCACTGAGCAGTTCTTC. Amino acid sequence: CASSPSTEQFF.

V and J are TRBV5-6 and TRBJ2-1; 14 nucleotides line up with TRBD2. Unmatched junction bases numbered 2, after V lost 0 bases and J lost 3 bases. Germline V gene sequence: CDR1 SGHDT, CDR2 YYEEEE. The CDR3 length is 17 residues. The CDR3, as DNA: TGTGCCAGCAGCTTGGGGACTAGCGGGAGGTACTACAATGAGCAGTTCTTC. Amino acid sequence: CASSLGTSGRYYNEQFF.

The chain couples TRBV9 to TRBJ2-5; 8 bases fit TRBD2. The CDR3 sequence is 15 residues long. Germline-derived CDR1 and CDR2 are SGDLS and YYNGEE. The ends lost 3 bases at V and 2 bases at J; junction bases unmatched: 6. DNA for the CDR3: TGTGCCAGCAGCGAAAGCGGGGGAATACAAGAGACCCAGTACTTC. It codes for CASSESGGIQETQYF.

This chain links TRBV7-9 with TRBJ1-1; a possible D gene is TRBD1 (5 bases). Germline V CDR1 and CDR2: SEHNR, FQNEAQ (reference sequence). Trimming pared 4 bases from V and 4 bases from J, leaving 16 bases between. The CDR3 is made up of 15 amino acids. CDR3 nucleotide sequence: TGTGCCAGCAGCTCACGGGGGGAAGGTGGCACTGAAGCTTTCTTT. This sequence encodes CASSSRGEGGTEAFF. The full variable domain, completed using reference TRBV7-9 and TRBJ1-1, is DTGVSQNPRHKITKRGQNVTFRCDPISEHNRLYWYRQTLGQGPEFLTYFQNEAQLEKSRLLSDRFSAERPKGSFSTLEIQRTEQGDSAMYLCASSSRGEGGTEAFFGQGTRLTVV.

This chain joins TRBV21-1 and TRBJ2-5; TRBD1, as called in the table, went unchecked against the DNA. TRBV21-1 is a pseudogene. The CDR3 spans 23 residues. This CDR3 reads CASSKESESLTGRKPPYQETQYF. Here the CDR3 DNA reads TGTGCCAGCAGCAAAGAATCAGAATCTCTGACAGGCCGAAAACCTCCGTACCAAGAGACCCAGTACTTC.

The chain combines TRBV27 with TRBJ1-1, with unresolved D. The germline V and J ends were trimmed by 5 bases and 0 bases, with 19 bases remaining between them. CDR1 and CDR2 from the germline V gene are MNHEY and SMNVEV (reference sequence). There are 17 residues in the CDR3. CDR3 protein: CASSPIIVGGVNTEAFF. The CDR3, as DNA: TGTGCCAGCAGTCCCATCATCGTTGGCGGGGTGAACACTGAAGCTTTCTTT.

The chain is built from TRBV9 and TRBJ2-7; 8 nucleotides match TRBD2. From germline, CDR1 is SGDLS and CDR2 YYNGEE. J was trimmed by 1 base and V by 4 bases; bases with no gene match: 16. The CDR3 runs to 18 residues. Written as DNA, the CDR3 is TGTGCCAGCAGCCCTCCTCCTAGGGGGACTAGGACTTCCTACGAGCAGTACTTC. This gives the protein CASSPPPRGTRTSYEQYF.

V gene TRBV18 combines with J gene TRBJ2-1; possible D gene TRBD1, 6 bases. Germline V gene sequence: CDR1 KGHSH, CDR2 LQKENI. The CDR3 consists of 14 residues. Trimming cost V 3 bases and J 12 bases, with 18 bases left between them. The CDR3 is CASSPPGAKGGQFF. In DNA form, the CDR3 reads TGTGCCAGCTCACCCCCGGGCGCCAAAGGGGGGCAGTTCTTC.

The chain is built from TRBV15 and TRBJ1-6; 8 nucleotides agree with TRBD1. The length of the CDR3 is 16 residues. Looked up from germline, CDR1 is LNHNV and CDR2 is YYDKDF (reference sequence). Trimming cost V 6 bases and J 7 bases; bases outside gene matches: 11. CDR3 amino acids: CATRTWTGSRNSPLHF. Here the CDR3 DNA reads TGTGCCACCAGGACCTGGACAGGGTCTCGAAATTCACCCCTCCACTTT.

The rearrangement links TRBV18 to TRBJ2-2; the D gene is possibly TRBD1 (5 bases). Trimming took off 1 base at V and 5 bases at J, with 5 bases between the two ends. The germline V gene has CDR1 KGHSH and CDR2 LQKENI. The CDR3 contains 13 residues. The DNA for the CDR3 is TGTGCCAGCTCACCACAGGGGACCGGGGAGCTGTTTTTT. Residues: CASSPQGTGELFF.

This chain links TRBV5-1 with TRBJ2-5; 9 nucleotides line up with TRBD2. The CDR3 has 15 residues. Trimming took 2 bases from V and 2 from J; bases not matched to a gene: 4. Per germline, CDR1 SGHRS and CDR2 YFSETQ. In DNA form, the CDR3 reads TGCGCCAGCAGCTTTGGACTAGCGACACAAGAGACCCAGTACTTC. Translated: CASSFGLATQETQYF.

The V and J genes are TRBV7-6 and TRBJ2-1; TRBD2 agrees at 8 bases. V dropped 5 bases and J dropped 4; count of bases not matched to a gene: 10. CDR1 and CDR2 (germline): SGHVS, FNYEAQ. The CDR3 spans 16 residues. In DNA form, the CDR3 reads TGTGCCAGCAGCCCCACGGGAGGGAGGGAATACAATGAGCAGTTCTTC. Protein: CASSPTGGREYNEQFF.

This clone was recorded a few times. V and J are TRBV6-5 and TRBJ1-4; D gene uncertain. This CDR3 spans 15 amino acids. V shed 0 bases and J shed 0 bases, with 5 bases lying between them. Germline CDR1 and CDR2: MNHEY and SVGAGI. CDR3 coding DNA: TGTGCCAGCAGTTACTCGTTCACAACTAATGAAAAACTGTTTTTT. Translation gives CASSYSFTTNEKLFF.

The rearrangement uses TRBV5-1 and TRBJ1-1; D possibly corresponds to TRBD1 (6 bases). Germline assignment: CDR1 SGHRS and CDR2 YFSETQ. This CDR3 comprises 14 residues. The germline V and J ends were trimmed by 5 bases and 4 bases, with 15 bases remaining between them. The CDR3 nucleotides are TGCGCCAGCAGTGCCAGGGGCGAAGGCACTGAAGCTTTCTTT. Encoded protein: CASSARGEGTEAFF.

The genes are TRBV7-9 and TRBJ2-7, with a tentative D call TRBD2 (6 bases). The ends were cut back, 1 base at V and 6 bases at J, with 16 bases in the middle. Germline CDR1 reads SEHNR; CDR2 reads FQNEAQ (reference sequence). The CDR3 is made up of 15 amino acids. The DNA for the CDR3 is TGTGCCAGCAGCTTAGGGCTAGCGAAGTCGAGCGAGCAGTACTTC. It codes for CASSLGLAKSSEQYF.

Turning to this clone: The sample contains more than one DNA sequence encoding this CDR3. CDR3 sequence: CASSYGQGGYEQYF. DNA for the CDR3: TGCGCCAGCAGCTACGGACAGGGAGGTTACGAGCAGTACTTC. The chain combines TRBV5-1 with TRBJ2-7, with 8 positions matching TRBD1. From germline, CDR1 is SGHRS and CDR2 YFSETQ. Unmatched junction bases numbered 6, after V lost 3 bases and J lost 4 bases. The CDR3 is 14 residues long.

As DNA, the CDR3 is TGTGCCAGCAGTTTATTTAGTTATAGCAATCAGCCCCAGCATTTT. Its translation is CASSLFSYSNQPQHF. The chain employs TRBV28 and TRBJ1-5; D gene ambiguous. V lost 1 base to trimming and J lost 0 bases, with 7 bases between them. Germline V CDR1 and CDR2: MDHEN, SYDVKM. This CDR3 has 15 amino acids.

This chain uses TRBV19 with TRBJ1-2, with 9 bases fitting TRBD1. Germline V gives CDR1 LNHDA, CDR2 SQIVND (reference sequence). V dropped 5 bases and J dropped 4; count of bases not matched to a gene: 8. The CDR3 contains 15 residues. The CDR3 spells CASSPTGGLPYGYTF. In nucleotides, the CDR3 is TGTGCCAGTAGTCCAACAGGGGGCTTACCCTATGGCTACACCTTC.

CDR3 region: CASSSTGGGEQYF. The CDR3, as DNA: TGTGCCAGCAGCTCAACAGGGGGCGGTGAGCAGTACTTC. V gene TRBV11-2 combines with J gene TRBJ2-7; 9 bases align to TRBD1. This CDR3 region has 13 residues. The trim removed 4 bases at V and 7 bases at J, leaving 5 bases unmatched. Germline V gives CDR1 SGHAT, CDR2 FQNNGV.

The chain has TRBV2 and TRBJ1-5; D call uncertain. V was shortened by 11 bases and J by 0 bases, with 11 bases between the two germline ends. CDR1 is SNHLY and CDR2 is FYNNEI in the germline V gene. The CDR3 is made up of 13 amino acids. The CDR3 reads CASAGYSNQPQHF. CDR3 bases: TGTGCCTCGGCGGGGTATAGCAATCAGCCCCAGCATTTT.